This TCR beta chain was obtained from a study of shared clonotypes between healthy human individuals. Study findings and constraints: Incomplete sequencing of sorted subsets was indicated by rarefaction despite large depth. It was the non-shared clonotypes that had lower generation probabilities than clonotypes shared by all four donors.

With regard to this clone: The antigen is undetermined.

V shed 4 bases and J shed 5 bases, with 9 bases lying between them. In germline, CDR1 is MNHEY, CDR2 SVGAGI. The CDR3 spans 13 residues. In the naive CD8 group, cells lacked CD45RO and were positively selected for CCR7, so terminally differentiated effector memory CD45RA+ cells were left out. In the source study's methods: Junction-only sequences without quality scores were provided by ImmunoSEQ, so filtering was different. Method: immunoSEQ multiplex PCR; TCRdb's copy keeps in-frame clones and lacks some. That table gives V, J and clone size, and the DNA gave D and trimming. Of more than 2 million clones listed, approximately 94% are singletons.

The material sequenced was naive CD8+ T cells sorted from blood. The receptor was derived from a young man in good health. This chain connects TRBV6-5 to TRBJ2-1; no clear D gene. The CDR3 is CASSSTGHNEQFF. The DNA for the CDR3 is TGTGCCAGCAGTTCAACCGGTCACAATGAGCAGTTCTTC.